This TCR beta chain appears in the sequencing data of a study of prognosis after radiotherapy for stage I lung cancer. Study-wide context: The tumor diagnosis was squamous cell carcinoma for over 5 patients and adenocarcinoma for about a dozen. A handful of patients developed distant metastases (median about 7 months) after radiotherapy; some 15 showed no significant progression.

The germline gives CDR1 SGHTS, CDR2 YDEGEE. Trimming removed 6 bases from V and 4 bases from J; junction bases left unmatched: 11. This CDR3 spans 16 amino acids. Two-round multiplex PCR on genomic DNA was the method by which TCR beta CDR3 was amplified. The authors ran first-round PCR with primers specific to each TRBV and TRBJ gene. MiXCR was run by TCRdb on the multiplex PCR reads, yielding one entry per CDR3 protein. The repertoire includes fewer than 20,000 distinct CDR3 sequences, 44% of them detected once, and about 39% sits in the top ten. This clonotype was picked up many times. The sequence was collected from a donor aged 50 or older with non-small cell lung cancer. The sample was PBMCs, taken before or after stereotactic body radiation therapy (not recorded which). The genes are TRBV5-8 and TRBJ2-2, with 8 bases lining up with TRBD2. CDR3 amino acids: CASNRGLGGATGELFF. CDR3 sequence (DNA): TGTGCCAGCAACCGGGGACTAGGGGGAGCCACCGGGGAGCTGTTTTTT.